The 12 T cell receptor beta chains below come from one sample, sequenced in a study of cytotoxic CD8 clonotypes in ibrutinib-treated CLL. Libraries were prepared by immunoSEQ multiplex PCR; TCRdb keeps only in-frame clonotypes and omits some of them. The sample includes 300,000 to 350,000 clones, 70% to 80% of them seen just once. Specimen: PBMCs, collected before ibrutinib treatment. Source of these receptors: a human donor with chronic lymphocytic leukemia.

The genes are TRBV9 and TRBJ1-1; D is undetermined. With 4 bases removed from V and 1 base from J, the gap between germline ends came to 11 bases. The CDR3 totals 14 residues. The germline CDR1 and CDR2 sequences are SGDLS and YYNGEE. The CDR3: CASSPRTENTEAFF. The CDR3 bases are TGTGCCAGCAGCCCACGGACGGAGAACACTGAAGCTTTCTTT.

The gene calls are TRBV2 and TRBJ1-4; 9 nucleotides agree with TRBD1. With 8 bases clipped from V and 7 bases from J, the junction kept 5 bases outside the gene matches. Germline lookup yields CDR1 SNHLY and CDR2 FYNNEI. CDR3 length equals 13 residues. Here the CDR3 DNA reads TGTGCCAGCTTGGGACAGGGTATTGAAAAACTGTTTTTT. This codes for CASLGQGIEKLFF.

J is TRBJ2-7 and V is TRBV6-5, with D maybe TRBD1 (6 bases). Germline CDR1 MNHEY, CDR2 SVGAGI. This CDR3 has 14 residues. V lost 5 bases and J 3 bases, leaving 14 bases between the germline ends. In nucleotides, the CDR3 is TGTGCCAGCAGTCCTAACAGGGCCTTCTACGAGCAGTACTTC. Translating gives CASSPNRAFYEQYF.

The CDR3 DNA follows: TGTGCCAGCAGCTTAATGGTCAGCACAGATACGCAGTATTTT. It translates to CASSLMVSTDTQYF. The J gene is TRBJ2-3, the V gene TRBV7-9, with unresolved D. The V end lost 2 bases, the J end lost 0 bases, and 6 bases lay between the germline ends. The CDR3 runs to 14 residues. Germline V gene lookup returns CDR1 SEHNR and CDR2 FQNEAQ (reference sequence).

The CDR3 sequence is CASSPGTGGNTEAFF. CDR3 sequence (DNA): TGCGCCAGCAGCCCCGGCACAGGGGGAAACACTGAAGCTTTCTTT. The chain is built from TRBV5-1 and TRBJ1-1; TRBD1 matches 8 bases. This CDR3 has 15 amino acids. Germline V gene sequence: CDR1 SGHRS, CDR2 YFSETQ. V lost 4 bases and J lost 2; bases outside the gene matches: 7.

The V gene is TRBV5-6, the J gene TRBJ2-6; 8 nucleotides match TRBD1. V shed 2 bases, J shed 5 bases, and the junction held 6 bases outside the gene matches. CDR1 and CDR2 (germline): SGHDT, YYEEEE. CDR3 length: 16 amino acids. CDR3 sequence (DNA): TGTGCCAGCAGCTTAGACAGGGGTGGCTGGGCCAACGTCCTGACTTTC. It yields the protein CASSLDRGGWANVLTF.

There are a few counts of this clone. The chain employs TRBV9 and TRBJ2-2; the D is unclear. Per the germline V gene, CDR1 is SGDLS and CDR2 is YYNGEE. This CDR3 region has 13 residues. V lost 7 bases to trimming and J lost 6 bases, with 13 bases between them. This CDR3 is CASARVRSGELFF. The CDR3 DNA sequence: TGTGCCAGCGCACGGGTACGGTCCGGGGAGCTGTTTTTT.

The table lists this clone with a count of one. V and J are TRBV2 and TRBJ2-5, with 7 bases fitting TRBD1. CDR1 and CDR2 (germline): SNHLY, FYNNEI. Germline trimming cut 8 bases from V and 4 bases from J; bases unmatched to any gene: 19. The length of the CDR3 is 17 residues. The CDR3 sequence is CASLWGNKRGLRETQYF. In nucleotides, the CDR3 is TGTGCCAGCCTATGGGGGAATAAGAGGGGGCTGAGAGAGACCCAGTACTTC.

About this clone: Other DNA sequences in this sample translate to the same CDR3. The V and J genes are TRBV19 and TRBJ2-5; D gene unclear. Germline-derived CDR1 and CDR2 are LNHDA and SQIVND (reference sequence). Trimming took 2 bases from V and 4 from J, leaving 5 bases between them. The CDR3 runs to 12 residues. CDR3 protein: CASSISGETQYF. CDR3 coding DNA: TGTGCCAGTAGTATATCAGGAGAGACCCAGTACTTC.

The chain uses TRBV28 and TRBJ2-7; 11 bases are shared with TRBD1. V was pared by 2 bases and J by 3 bases, with 9 bases of the junction left unmatched. Per the germline V gene, CDR1 is MDHEN and CDR2 is SYDVKM. The CDR3 is 17 amino acids. The CDR3 is CASSLGWTGGFVYEQYF. Here the CDR3 DNA reads TGTGCCAGCAGTTTAGGATGGACAGGGGGCTTCGTCTACGAGCAGTACTTC.

The rearrangement joins TRBV27 to TRBJ1-2; D remains unclear. V dropped 4 bases and J dropped 4 bases, with 13 bases sitting between them. Germline loops: CDR1 MNHEY, CDR2 SMNVEV (reference sequence). The CDR3 extends over 14 amino acids. For the CDR3, the DNA is TGTGCCAGCAGTTCGACCCAGGTCGCCTATGGCTACACCTTC. Its protein product is CASSSTQVAYGYTF.

CDR3 in amino acids: CASSTGTVINYEQYF. The CDR3 DNA follows: TGTGCCAGCAGTACTGGGACAGTGATAAACTACGAGCAGTACTTC. This chain connects TRBV2 to TRBJ2-7; 7 bases fit TRBD1. The germline CDR1 and CDR2 sequences are SNHLY and FYNNEI. With V trimmed by 5 bases and J by 3 bases, 10 bases remained unmatched. The CDR3 extends over 15 amino acids.